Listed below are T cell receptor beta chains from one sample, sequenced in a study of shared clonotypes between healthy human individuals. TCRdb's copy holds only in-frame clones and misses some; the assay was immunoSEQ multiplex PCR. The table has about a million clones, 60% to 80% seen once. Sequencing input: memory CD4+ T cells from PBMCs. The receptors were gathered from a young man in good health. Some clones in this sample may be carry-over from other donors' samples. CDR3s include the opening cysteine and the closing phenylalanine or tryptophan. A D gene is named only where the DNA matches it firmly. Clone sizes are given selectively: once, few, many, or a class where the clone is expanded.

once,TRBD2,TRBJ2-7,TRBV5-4,CASSFGLAGVGEQYF,TGTGCCAGCAGCTTCGGACTAGCGGGAGTGGGCGAGCAGTACTTC
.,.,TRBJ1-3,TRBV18,CASSLGQSGNTIYF,TGTGCCAGCTCCCTAGGACAATCTGGAAACACCATATATTTT
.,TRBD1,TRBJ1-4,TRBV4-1,CASSPLTGGRVATNEKLFF,TGCGCCAGCAGCCCACTTACAGGGGGCCGGGTTGCAACTAATGAAAAACTGTTTTTT
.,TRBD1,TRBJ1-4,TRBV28,CATTGVEEKLFF,TGTGCCACGACAGGGGTAGAGGAAAAACTGTTTTTT
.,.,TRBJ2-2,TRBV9,CASSVDPRNPGELFF,TGTGCCAGCAGCGTAGACCCGAGAAACCCCGGGGAGCTGTTTTTT
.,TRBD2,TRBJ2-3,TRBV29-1,CSVETGGHLKSAYF,TGCAGCGTTGAAACGGGAGGGCACCTAAAAAGTGCGTATTTT
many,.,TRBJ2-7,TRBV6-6,CASNPRVHDEQYF,TGTGCCAGCAACCCTAGGGTCCATGACGAGCAGTACTTC
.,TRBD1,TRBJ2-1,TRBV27,CASSSIRQGPYNEQFF,TGTGCCAGCAGTTCCATTCGACAGGGTCCCTACAATGAGCAGTTCTTC
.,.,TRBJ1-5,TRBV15,CATSRDLALKDYYSNQPQHF,TGTGCCACCAGCAGAGATTTGGCGCTCAAAGACTACTATAGCAATCAGCCCCAGCATTTT
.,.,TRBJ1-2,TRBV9,CASSAHTPIGGGYTF,TGTGCCAGCAGCGCCCATACGCCGATCGGGGGTGGCTACACCTTC
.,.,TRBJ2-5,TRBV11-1,CASTDGETQYF,TGTGCCAGCACCGACGGGGAGACCCAGTACTTC
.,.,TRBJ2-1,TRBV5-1,CASSLESGLYNEQFF,TGCGCCAGCAGCTTGGAGTCAGGATTATACAATGAGCAGTTCTTC
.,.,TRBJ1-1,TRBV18,CASRDFGQIEAFF,TGTGCCAGCCGCGATTTTGGACAGATTGAAGCTTTCTTT
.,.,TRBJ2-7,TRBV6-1,CASSRDFQTYEQYF,TGTGCCAGCAGTAGGGACTTTCAAACCTACGAGCAGTACTTC
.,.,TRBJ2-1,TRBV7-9,CASSWLGGQSYNEQFF,TGTGCCAGCAGTTGGCTGGGGGGCCAGTCCTACAATGAGCAGTTCTTC
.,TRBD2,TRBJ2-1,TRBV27,CASSSQGTRGYNEQFF,TGTGCCAGCAGTTCACAAGGGACTAGAGGGTACAATGAGCAGTTCTTC
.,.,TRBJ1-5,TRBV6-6,CASNGFQQPQHF,TGTGCCAGCAACGGGTTTCAGCAGCCCCAGCATTTT
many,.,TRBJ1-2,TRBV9,CASSVAPYGEAYGYTF,TGTGCCAGCAGCGTAGCCCCCTACGGGGAGGCCTATGGCTACACCTTC
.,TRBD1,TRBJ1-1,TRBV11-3,CASSSKTGENTEAFF,TGTGCCAGCAGCTCAAAGACAGGGGAGAACACTGAAGCTTTCTTT
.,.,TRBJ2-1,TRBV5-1,CASSFSLGGTERYNEQFF,TGCGCCAGCAGCTTTAGTTTAGGCGGGACCGAAAGATACAATGAGCAGTTCTTC
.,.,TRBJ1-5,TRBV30,CAWSVGGNQPQHF,TGTGCCTGGAGTGTCGGGGGGAATCAGCCCCAGCATTTT
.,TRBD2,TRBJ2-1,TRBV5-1,CASSKLAAAGNEQFF,TGCGCCAGCAGCAAACTAGCGGCTGCGGGGAATGAGCAGTTCTTC
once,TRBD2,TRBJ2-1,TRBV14,CASSQERGLAYNEQFF,TGTGCCAGCAGCCAAGAACGAGGACTAGCCTACAATGAGCAGTTCTTC
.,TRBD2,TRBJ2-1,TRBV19,CASSPGLAGDYNEQFF,TGTGCCAGTAGTCCCGGACTAGCGGGAGACTACAATGAGCAGTTCTTC
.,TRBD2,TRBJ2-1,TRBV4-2,CASSQGRSGTYNEQFF,TGTGCCAGCAGCCAAGGCCGTAGCGGGACCTACAATGAGCAGTTCTTC
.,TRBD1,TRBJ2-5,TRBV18,CASSPRTGQETQYF,TGTGCCAGCTCACCTCGGACAGGTCAAGAGACCCAGTACTTC
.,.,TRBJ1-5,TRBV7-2,CASSTSRDVQPQHF,TGTGCCAGCAGCACTTCTCGGGACGTTCAGCCCCAGCATTTT
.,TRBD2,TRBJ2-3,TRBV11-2,CASSLRLAGGESQYF,TGTGCCAGCAGCTTAAGGCTAGCGGGGGGTGAGTCGCAGTATTTT
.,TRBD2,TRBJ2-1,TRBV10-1,CASSRGLAGVPEQFF,TGCGCCAGCAGCCGCGGACTAGCGGGAGTACCTGAGCAGTTCTTC
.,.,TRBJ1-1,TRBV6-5,CASHRPGLNTEAFF,TGTGCCAGCCACCGACCGGGCCTGAACACTGAAGCTTTCTTT
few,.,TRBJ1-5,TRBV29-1,CSVTDGNLNQPQHF,TGCAGCGTCACGGACGGGAACTTGAATCAGCCCCAGCATTTT
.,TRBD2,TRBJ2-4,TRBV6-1,CASSEAAGTSGRALIQYF,TGTGCCAGCAGTGAAGCGGCCGGGACTAGCGGGAGGGCCCTCATTCAGTACTTC
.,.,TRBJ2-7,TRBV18,CASSPGLPYEQYF,TGTGCCAGCTCACCGGGGTTACCCTACGAGCAGTACTTC
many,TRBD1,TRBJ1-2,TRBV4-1,CASSQANGGSGQGSYGYTF,TGCGCCAGCAGCCAAGCCAACGGGGGCTCTGGACAGGGCAGCTATGGCTACACCTTC
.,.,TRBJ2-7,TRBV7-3,CASSLMIGDEQYF,TGTGCCAGCAGCTTGATGATAGGGGACGAGCAGTACTTC
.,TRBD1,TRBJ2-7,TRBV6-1,CASSEAWTGKQYF,TGTGCCAGCAGTGAAGCTTGGACAGGGAAGCAGTACTTC
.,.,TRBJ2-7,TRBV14,CASSRISYEQYF,TGTGCCAGCAGCCGTATCTCCTACGAGCAGTACTTC
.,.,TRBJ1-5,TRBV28,CASSFTSARALRDF,TGTGCCAGCAGTTTTACCAGTGCCAGGGCCCTGCGAGATTTT
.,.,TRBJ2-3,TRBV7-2,CASSFISDLDDTQYF,TGTGCCAGCAGCTTTATCTCAGATTTGGACGATACGCAGTATTTT
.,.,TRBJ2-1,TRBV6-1,CASSRDGHNEQFF,TGTGCCAGCAGTCGCGACGGCCACAATGAGCAGTTCTTC
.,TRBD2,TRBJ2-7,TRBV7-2,CASSKGGLGLREQYF,TGTGCCAGCAGCAAGGGGGGACTAGGACTTCGCGAGCAGTACTTC
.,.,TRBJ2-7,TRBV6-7,CASSESTFREQYF,TGTGCCAGCAGTGAGTCGACCTTCCGCGAGCAGTACTTC
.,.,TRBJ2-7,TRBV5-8,CASSLRYEQYF,TGTGCCAGCAGCTTACGCTACGAGCAGTACTTC
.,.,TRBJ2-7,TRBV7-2,CASSFDSRFGEQYF,TGTGCCAGCAGCTTCGACAGTCGCTTCGGGGAGCAGTACTTC
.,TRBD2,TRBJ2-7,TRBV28,CASSLGRERYEQYF,TGTGCCAGCAGCCTAGGGAGGGAAAGATACGAGCAGTACTTC
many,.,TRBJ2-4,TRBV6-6,CASSTLGTTKNIQYF,TGTGCCAGCAGCACCTTGGGGACAACCAAAAACATTCAGTACTTC
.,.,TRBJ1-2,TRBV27,CASRIREDYGYTF,TGTGCCAGCAGGATCCGGGAGGACTATGGCTACACCTTC
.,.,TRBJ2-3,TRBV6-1,CASRLIFGTDTQYF,TGTGCCAGCAGATTAATCTTTGGCACAGATACGCAGTATTTT
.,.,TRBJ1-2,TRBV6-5,CASSTSGGQYYGYTF,TGTGCCAGCAGTACCTCCGGGGGGCAGTACTATGGCTACACCTTC
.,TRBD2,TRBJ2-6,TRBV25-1,CASGGGDVLTF,TGTGCCAGCGGGGGAGGGGACGTCCTGACTTTC
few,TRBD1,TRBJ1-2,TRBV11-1,CASSAGQGGYGYTF,TGTGCCAGCAGCGCTGGACAGGGTGGCTATGGCTACACCTTC
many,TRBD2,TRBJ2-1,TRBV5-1,CASVPGLAGGLYNEQFF,TGCGCCAGCGTACCGGGACTAGCGGGAGGGCTTTACAATGAGCAGTTCTTC
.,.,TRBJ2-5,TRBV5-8,CASSLRPVETQYF,TGTGCCAGCAGCTTGAGACCCGTTGAGACCCAGTACTTC
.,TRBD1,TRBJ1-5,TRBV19,CASSIMQGAVQPQHF,TGTGCCAGTAGTATCATGCAGGGGGCGGTTCAGCCCCAGCATTTT
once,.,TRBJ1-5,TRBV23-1,CASSLRQETTLNQPQHF,TGCGCCAGCAGTCTGCGTCAGGAGACTACTCTTAATCAGCCCCAGCATTTT